These 14 T cell receptor beta chains came from one sample sequenced in a study of identical twins. TCRdb reprocessed the 5' RACE reads via MiXCR and lists one record per CDR3 protein. Of around 570,000 distinct CDR3 sequences in the sample, more than 9% are singletons; the top ten hold more than 2.5%. These records were also assigned to another study, of yellow fever vaccine responses in identical twins.

Sequencing input: PBMCs. These receptors were taken from a woman under 30 in good health.

J is TRBJ2-7 and V is TRBV5-6, with D possibly TRBD2 on 5 matching bases. CDR3 length equals 14 residues. Germline V gene sequence: CDR1 SGHDT, CDR2 YYEEEE. The V end lost 4 bases, the J end lost 3 bases, and 14 bases lay between the germline ends. CDR3 amino acids: CASSRRGGYYEQYF. In DNA form, the CDR3 reads TGTGCCAGCAGCCGCCGGGGTGGGTACTACGAGCAGTACTTC.

This clonotype was detected only a few times. The genes are TRBV20-1 and TRBJ2-1; D could derive from TRBD1 or TRBD2 (5 bases each). The CDR3 contains 15 residues. Trimming left V 0 bases short and J 5 bases short, with 14 bases between. Germline values: CDR1 DFQATT, CDR2 SNEGSKA (reference sequence). Here the CDR3 reads CSARDFWGSNNEQFF. The CDR3 DNA sequence: TGCAGTGCTAGAGATTTTTGGGGGAGCAACAATGAGCAGTTCTTC.

This clonotype has ten or more counts. This sequence joins TRBV3-1 and TRBJ2-7; D ambiguous. Trimming cost V 1 base and J 3 bases, with 10 bases left between them. The CDR3 length is 14 residues. CDR1 and CDR2 (germline): LGHDT, YNNKEL (reference sequence). The CDR3 coding sequence is TGTGCCAGCAGCCAAGTCAACCAGCGCTACGAGCAGTACTTC. Protein product: CASSQVNQRYEQYF.

This chain joins TRBV7-9 and TRBJ2-3, with TRBD2 matching over 10 bases. V shed 4 bases and J 2 bases; nucleotides not matched to a gene: 6. Per the germline V gene, CDR1 is SEHNR and CDR2 is FQNEAQ (reference sequence). There are 16 residues in the CDR3. The CDR3 bases are TGTGCCAGCAGCTATAGCGGGAGGAACCCCACAGATACGCAGTATTTT. The encoded protein is CASSYSGRNPTDTQYF.

J is TRBJ2-5 and V is TRBV5-1; tentative D call: TRBD2 (5 bases). Germline V lookup: CDR1 SGHRS, CDR2 YFSETQ. The CDR3 has 17 amino acids. Trimming stripped 0 bases from V and 5 bases from J, with 20 bases between. This chain's CDR3 is CASSLEGGQNPGETQYF. Here the CDR3 DNA reads TGCGCCAGCAGCTTGGAAGGAGGCCAAAACCCCGGTGAGACCCAGTACTTC.

This clonotype was counted ten times or more. The V call is TRBV16, the J call TRBJ2-7, with D uncertain. The CDR3 is made up of 12 amino acids. Germline V gene data show CDR1 as KGHSY and CDR2 as FQNENV. With 0 bases removed from V and 5 bases from J, the gap between germline ends came to 5 bases. CDR3: CASSQSSNEQYF. Here the CDR3 DNA reads TGTGCCAGCAGCCAATCTAGCAACGAGCAGTACTTC.

V usage is TRBV5-1 and J usage is TRBJ2-5; 7 positions agree with TRBD2. This CDR3 has 16 amino acids. The V and J ends lost 7 bases and 1 base, in that order; junction bases with no gene match: 13. Germline V CDR1 and CDR2: SGHRS, YFSETQ. CDR3 sequence: CASSSWSGAAQETQYF. The CDR3 DNA reads as TGCGCCAGCTCCTCTTGGAGCGGGGCGGCCCAAGAGACCCAGTACTTC.

A few counts support this clonotype. V and J are TRBV14 and TRBJ2-7; 11 positions agree with TRBD2. The CDR3 sequence is 17 residues long. With 1 base clipped from V and 3 bases from J, the junction kept 8 bases outside the gene matches. CDR1 is SGHDN, CDR2 FVKESK, per germline. CDR3 nucleotide sequence: TGTGCCAGCAGCCAAGGACCGACTAGCGGGAAAATCTACGAGCAGTACTTC. Translation: CASSQGPTSGKIYEQYF.

DNA for the CDR3: TGCAGTGCTAGAGCACGAGACCCTGCGGCGGTTGCCAAAAACATTCAGTACTTC. Protein: CSARARDPAAVAKNIQYF. The V call is TRBV20-1, the J call TRBJ2-4; D unclear. Per germline, CDR1 DFQATT and CDR2 SNEGSKA (reference sequence). V was shortened by 1 base and J by 1 base, with 20 bases between the two germline ends. The CDR3 sequence is 18 residues long.

The table lists this clonotype with a few counts. This chain connects TRBV7-8 to TRBJ2-5; 10 bases are a match to TRBD1. With 5 bases clipped from V and 3 bases from J, the junction kept 6 bases outside the gene matches. The CDR3 totals 15 residues. CDR1 is SGHVS, CDR2 FQNEAQ, per germline. The DNA for the CDR3 is TGTGCCAGCAGCAACCCGGGGACAGGGGAAGAGACCCAGTACTTC. Protein sequence: CASSNPGTGEETQYF.

This clonotype has a handful of counts. For the CDR3, the DNA is TGTGCCAGCAGTTACCTCCCCTGGACTAGCGGTTACAATGAGCAGTTCTTC. Protein sequence: CASSYLPWTSGYNEQFF. The genes are TRBV6-5 and TRBJ2-1; 10 nucleotides agree with TRBD2. V dropped 2 bases and J dropped 4; count of bases not matched to a gene: 8. Germline V gene sequence: CDR1 MNHEY, CDR2 SVGAGI. The CDR3 covers 17 residues.

The chain links TRBV7-9 to TRBJ2-7; D could derive from TRBD1 or TRBD2 (6 bases each). CDR1 SEHNR and CDR2 FQNEAQ come from the germline V gene (reference sequence). This CDR3 is built from 13 residues. The V end was cut by 4 bases, the J end by 9 bases, with 16 bases between. The chain's CDR3 is CASSSGGGGGQYF. The DNA for the CDR3 is TGTGCCAGCAGCTCCGGAGGAGGGGGTGGGCAGTACTTC.

This sequence joins TRBV9 and TRBJ2-1; 10 bases fit TRBD2. The trim removed 2 bases at V and 10 bases at J, leaving 18 bases unmatched. Germline V gene data show CDR1 as SGDLS and CDR2 as YYNGEE. The CDR3 runs 18 residues. The DNA of the CDR3 is TGTGCCAGCAGCGTCCAGACAGGGGTAGCGGGGGGAGTGGGGGAGCAGTTCTTC. Encoded protein: CASSVQTGVAGGVGEQFF.

This clonotype was found a few times. The V gene is TRBV2, the J gene TRBJ2-7; D possibly corresponds to TRBD1 (5 bases). Trimming left V 8 bases short and J 0 bases short, with 17 bases between. CDR3 length: 15 residues. Germline CDR1 is SNHLY and CDR2 is FYNNEI. CDR3 DNA sequence: TGTGCCAGCGCCGATAGGGGATTCAGCTCCTACGAGCAGTACTTC. Its protein is CASADRGFSSYEQYF.